A single sample gave rise to the 14 T cell receptor beta chains below, sequenced in a study of Ad26.COV2.S vaccination and SARS-CoV-2 variants. Clones were sequenced by immunoSEQ multiplex PCR, and TCRdb holds only the in-frame ones, with some missing. The table includes over 400,000 clones, approximately 90% detected once. Sample treatment: roughly 19 received Ad26.COV2.S at low or high dose, single or two shots; 5 received placebo; per-sample allocation not given. Samples analyzed were those drawn on day 63 after the first vaccine or placebo injection. The sample consisted of peripheral blood, taken in a trial of Ad26.COV2.S vaccine versus placebo. All receptors derive from a person aged 18-65 years who received the Ad26.COV2.S COVID-19 vaccine or a placebo.

The CDR3 region is CASSDRDRGRAQPQHF. The CDR3 DNA is TGTGCCAGCAGTGATCGGGACAGGGGGCGAGCTCAGCCCCAGCATTTT. The gene calls are TRBV6-1 and TRBJ1-5, with 12 positions matching TRBD1. The ends lost 3 bases at V and 6 bases at J; junction bases unmatched: 6. The CDR3 sequence is 16 residues long. The V gene's germline CDR1 is MNHNS and CDR2 SASEGT.

The V call is TRBV5-1, the J call TRBJ2-2; the match to TRBD1 covers 8 bases. The CDR3 runs 16 residues. The V segment lost 4 bases and the J segment 3 bases; nucleotides outside the gene matches: 8. Germline V gives CDR1 SGHRS, CDR2 YFSETQ. CDR3 DNA: TGCGCCAGCAGCCGAGGACAGGGCCTCTACACCGGGGAGCTGTTTTTT. This sequence encodes CASSRGQGLYTGELFF. Full variable domain (remainder filled in from reference TRBV5-1 and TRBJ2-2): KAGVTQTPRYLIKTRGQQVTLSCSPISGHRSVSWYQQTPGQGLQFLFEYFSETQRNKGNFPGRFSGRQFSNSRSEMNVSTLELGDSALYLCASSRGQGLYTGELFFGEGSRLTVL.

The chain is built from TRBV7-8 and TRBJ2-1; 13 bases are shared with TRBD2. This CDR3 has 16 residues. The germline V gene encodes CDR1 SGHVS and CDR2 FQNEAQ. Germline trimming cut 5 bases from V and 4 bases from J; bases unmatched to any gene: 5. The CDR3 nucleotides read TGTGCCAGCAGCGGTTCACTAGCGGGGGGGTACAATGAGCAGTTCTTC. Protein: CASSGSLAGGYNEQFF.

V and J are TRBV12-3 or TRBV12-4 and TRBJ1-5, with a possible D match to TRBD1 (6 bases). CDR3 size: 13 residues. The V end lost 5 bases, the J end lost 11 bases, and 16 bases lay between the germline ends. CDR3 sequence (DNA): TGTGCCAGCAGTACTGGGACAAGCTGGACCCAGCATTTT. As protein: CASSTGTSWTQHF.

The chain uses TRBV29-1 and TRBJ2-1; D not resolved. The ends were cut back, 3 bases at V and 5 bases at J, with 17 bases in the middle. This CDR3 comprises 15 residues. Germline V CDR1 and CDR2: SQVTM, ANQGSEA. The CDR3 nucleotides read TGCAGCGTTGAGTCGCTGGCGACCTTCCACAATGAGCAGTTCTTC. Protein: CSVESLATFHNEQFF.

V is TRBV5-1 and J is TRBJ1-3; D unclear. Germline V gene data show CDR1 as SGHRS and CDR2 as YFSETQ. Between the trimmed V and J ends, which lost 0 bases and 4 bases, there was a span of 14 bases. The CDR3 runs to 16 residues. CDR3 bases: TGCGCCAGCAGCTTGGTGGGCAGCCGATACGGAAACACCATATATTTT. Protein: CASSLVGSRYGNTIYF. The variable domain in full, with the rest retrieved from reference TRBV5-1 and TRBJ1-3, is KAGVTQTPRYLIKTRGQQVTLSCSPISGHRSVSWYQQTPGQGLQFLFEYFSETQRNKGNFPGRFSGRQFSNSRSEMNVSTLELGDSALYLCASSLVGSRYGNTIYFGEGSWLTVV.

This chain uses TRBV19 with TRBJ2-2, with 13 positions matching TRBD2. V gave up 11 bases and J gave up 0 bases; unmatched junction bases: 6. This CDR3 contains 16 residues. The germline V gene encodes CDR1 LNHDA and CDR2 SQIVND (reference sequence). The chain's CDR3 is CASSGTSGTNTGELFF. CDR3 DNA sequence: TGTGCCTCCTCTGGGACTAGCGGGACGAACACCGGGGAGCTGTTTTTT. The full variable domain, completed using reference TRBV19 and TRBJ2-2, is DGGITQSPKYLFRKEGQNVTLSCEQNLNHDAMYWYRQDPGQGLRLIYYSQIVNDFQKGDIAEGYSVSREKKESFPLTVTSAQKNPTAFYLCASSGTSGTNTGELFFGEGSRLTVL.

The chain recombines TRBV27 with TRBJ2-1, with D perhaps matching TRBD2 (6 bases). The CDR3 has 16 amino acids. Between the trimmed V and J ends, which lost 6 bases and 0 bases, there was a span of 15 bases. Germline-derived CDR1 and CDR2 are MNHEY and SMNVEV (reference sequence). In DNA form, the CDR3 reads TGTGCCAGCAGGCTGACTAGTTGGAGCTCCTACAATGAGCAGTTCTTC. Its protein is CASRLTSWSSYNEQFF.

The chain links TRBV15 to TRBJ2-3, with a weak D call TRBD1 (5 bases). The germline CDR1 and CDR2 sequences are LNHNV and YYDKDF (reference sequence). V lost 4 bases, J lost 6 bases, and 14 bases lay in between. The CDR3 sequence is 14 residues long. This CDR3 reads CATSTRGPVDTQYF. The CDR3 region has the DNA TGTGCCACCAGCACAAGGGGCCCCGTGGATACGCAGTATTTT.

The V call is TRBV2, the J call TRBJ1-1; unclear D gene. V was clipped by 3 bases and J by 2 bases, with 13 bases between them. Germline CDR1 SNHLY, CDR2 FYNNEI. This CDR3 region has 15 residues. The CDR3 nucleotides are TGTGCCAGCAGTGATAGTAGGGCAGCCAACACTGAAGCTTTCTTT. This translates into CASSDSRAANTEAFF.

This clone was picked up a small number of times. The chain couples TRBV10-3 to TRBJ2-7, with a possible D match to TRBD2 (5 bases). This CDR3 contains 13 residues. CDR1 is ENHRY, CDR2 SYGVKD, per germline. V lost 4 bases and J 5 bases, leaving 12 bases between the germline ends. The CDR3 loop reads CAISALASHEQYF. In DNA, the CDR3 is TGTGCCATCAGTGCGCTAGCTAGCCACGAGCAGTACTTC.

The V call is TRBV5-1, the J call TRBJ1-4; perhaps TRBD1 as D (5 bases). The V end was cut by 0 bases, the J end by 0 bases, with 6 bases between. The CDR3 is 15 amino acids. Per germline, CDR1 SGHRS and CDR2 YFSETQ. This CDR3 reads CASSLGQPTNEKLFF. DNA for the CDR3: TGCGCCAGCAGCTTGGGACAGCCAACTAATGAAAAACTGTTTTTT.

The genes are TRBV28 and TRBJ1-2; maybe TRBD1 (5 bases). Trimming stripped 2 bases from V and 2 bases from J, with 15 bases between. The V gene's germline CDR1 is MDHEN and CDR2 SYDVKM. The CDR3 sequence is 16 residues long. The CDR3 DNA sequence: TGTGCCAGCAGTTTAGGGGCTAGCGAGTTGAACTATGGCTACACCTTC. Its protein product is CASSLGASELNYGYTF.

The gene calls are TRBV9 and TRBJ1-2, with D possibly being TRBD1 (5 bases). The V and J ends lost 4 bases and 4 bases respectively, with 14 bases between them. The length of the CDR3 is 14 residues. Germline values: CDR1 SGDLS, CDR2 YYNGEE. The CDR3 loop is CASSPGPGTYGYTF. The DNA of the CDR3 is TGTGCCAGCAGCCCCGGGCCAGGGACCTATGGCTACACCTTC. Using reference TRBV9 and TRBJ1-2 for the parts outside the CDR3, the full variable domain is DSGVTQTPKHLITATGQRVTLRCSPRSGDLSVYWYQQSLDQGLQFLIQYYNGEERAKGNILERFSAQQFPDLHSELNLSSLELGDSALYFCASSPGPGTYGYTFGSGTRLTVV.